This T cell receptor beta chain was sequenced in a study of technical replicates of blood from several donors. The data were produced by immunoSEQ multiplex PCR, yet TCRdb's version contains in-frame clones alone and is incomplete. This sample has under 95,000 clones, with about 90% found just once. From germline, CDR1 is GTSNPN and CDR2 SVGIG (reference sequence). V was shortened by 4 bases and J by 6 bases, with 15 bases between the two germline ends. The CDR3 is 14 amino acids. The chain is built from TRBV30 and TRBJ1-4; D remains ambiguous. Material for sequencing was T cells isolated from PBMCs. The clonotype was recovered from a human donor in good health. The CDR3 DNA reads TGTGCCTGGACAAACACGATAAAACATGAAAAACTGTTTTTT. Protein sequence: CAWTNTIKHEKLFF. Complete variable domain (other parts from reference TRBV30 and TRBJ1-4): SQTIHQWPATLVQPVGSPLSLECTVEGTSNPNLYWYRQAAGRGLQLLFYSVGIGQISSEVPQNLSASRPQDRQFILSSKKLLLSDSGFYLCAWTNTIKHEKLFFGSGTQLSVL.